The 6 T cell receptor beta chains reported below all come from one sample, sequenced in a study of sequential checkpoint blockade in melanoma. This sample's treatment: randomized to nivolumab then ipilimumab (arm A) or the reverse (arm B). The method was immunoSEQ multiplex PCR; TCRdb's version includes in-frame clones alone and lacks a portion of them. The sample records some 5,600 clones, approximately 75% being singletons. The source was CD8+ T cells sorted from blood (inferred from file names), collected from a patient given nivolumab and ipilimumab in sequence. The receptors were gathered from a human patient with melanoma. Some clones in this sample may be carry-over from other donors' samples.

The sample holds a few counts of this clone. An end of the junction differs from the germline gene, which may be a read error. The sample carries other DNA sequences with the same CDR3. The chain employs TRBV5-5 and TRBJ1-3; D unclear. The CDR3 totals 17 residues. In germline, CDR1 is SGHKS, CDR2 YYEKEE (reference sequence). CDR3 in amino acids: CASSQRYGGRTGNTIYF. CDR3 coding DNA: TGCGCCAGCAGCCAACGGTACGGAGGCAGGACTGGAAACACCATATATTTT.

CDR3 in amino acids: CASSPTGYEQYF. The CDR3 DNA sequence: TGTGCCAGCAGTCCCACGGGGTACGAGCAGTACTTC. The V and J genes are TRBV6-5 and TRBJ2-7, with D maybe TRBD2 (5 bases). V lost 5 bases to trimming and J lost 4 bases, with 9 bases between them. Looked up from germline, CDR1 is MNHEY and CDR2 is SVGAGI. The CDR3 loop spans 12 amino acids.

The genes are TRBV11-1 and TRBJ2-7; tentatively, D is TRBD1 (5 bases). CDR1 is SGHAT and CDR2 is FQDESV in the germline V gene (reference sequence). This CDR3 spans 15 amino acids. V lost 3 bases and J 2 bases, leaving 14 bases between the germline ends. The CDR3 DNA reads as TGTGCCAGCAGCTTCAGGGCCTCTACCACCTACGAGCAGTACTTC. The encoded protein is CASSFRASTTYEQYF.

CDR3: CASSQSSGGEQFF. Here the CDR3 DNA reads TGTGCCAGCAGCCAATCTAGCGGGGGGGAGCAGTTCTTC. This chain uses TRBV7-9 with TRBJ2-1, with 11 bases matching TRBD2. CDR3 length: 13 amino acids. The V gene end was trimmed by 5 bases and the J gene end by 10 bases; junction bases not matched to a gene: 4. The germline V gene encodes CDR1 SEHNR and CDR2 FQNEAQ (reference sequence).

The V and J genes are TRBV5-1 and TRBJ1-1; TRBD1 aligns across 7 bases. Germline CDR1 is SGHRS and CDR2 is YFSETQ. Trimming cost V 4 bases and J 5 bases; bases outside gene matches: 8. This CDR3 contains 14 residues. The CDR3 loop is CASSSTGVRTEAFF. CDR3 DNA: TGCGCCAGCAGCAGTACAGGGGTTAGAACTGAAGCTTTCTTT. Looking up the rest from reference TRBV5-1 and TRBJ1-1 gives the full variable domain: KAGVTQTPRYLIKTRGQQVTLSCSPISGHRSVSWYQQTPGQGLQFLFEYFSETQRNKGNFPGRFSGRQFSNSRSEMNVSTLELGDSALYLCASSSTGVRTEAFFGQGTRLTVV.

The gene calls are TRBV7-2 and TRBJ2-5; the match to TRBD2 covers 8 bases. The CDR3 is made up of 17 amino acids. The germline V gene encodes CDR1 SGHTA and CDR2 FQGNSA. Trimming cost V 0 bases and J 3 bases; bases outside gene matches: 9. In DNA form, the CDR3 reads TGTGCCAGCAGCTTAGCCGTTGCGGGGGGCCGGAAAGAGACCCAGTACTTC. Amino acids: CASSLAVAGGRKETQYF.